The 29 T cell receptor beta chains listed next were all sequenced from one sample in a study of blood T cell repertoires in COVID-19. Profiled with immunoSEQ multiplex PCR; TCRdb holds only in-frame clones, not every one. The sample contains almost 85,000 clones, 75% to 90% of which appear only once. Sequencing was performed on PBMCs or T cells enriched from blood (not recorded which). Receptors were obtained from a woman in her 50s with acute COVID-19.

The CDR3 protein is CASSIYRGPKDTQYF. The DNA of the CDR3 is TGTGCCAGTAGTATTTACAGGGGCCCCAAAGATACGCAGTATTTT. This chain links TRBV19 with TRBJ2-3; TRBD1 matches at 7 bases. The germline CDR1 and CDR2 sequences are LNHDA and SQIVND (reference sequence). This CDR3 spans 15 amino acids. With 3 bases clipped from V and 5 bases from J, the junction kept 8 bases outside the gene matches.

V is TRBV5-6 and J is TRBJ1-2, with TRBD1 matching 9 bases. CDR1 is SGHDT, CDR2 YYEEEE, per germline. The ends lost 6 bases at V and 8 bases at J; junction bases unmatched: 14. The CDR3 is made up of 15 amino acids. The CDR3 here is CASIWGQGGRGGYTF. The CDR3 nucleotides are TGTGCCAGCATCTGGGGACAGGGTGGTCGTGGGGGCTACACCTTC.

The CDR3 region is CASSKRQGSSDGYTF. In nucleotides, the CDR3 is TGTGCCAGCAGTAAGAGACAGGGATCAAGCGATGGCTACACCTTC. The chain has TRBV2 and TRBJ1-2, with 7 bases aligning to TRBD1. There are 15 residues in the CDR3. The germline V gene has CDR1 SNHLY and CDR2 FYNNEI. V lost 5 bases, J lost 6 bases, and 12 bases stayed unmatched.

The rearrangement joins TRBV10-3 to TRBJ2-2; 7 nucleotides align to TRBD2. V trimming: 4 bases; J trimming: 6 bases; junction bases outside the gene matches: 8. This CDR3 has 15 amino acids. Germline V gene sequence: CDR1 ENHRY, CDR2 SYGVKD. The CDR3 region has the DNA TGTGCCATCAGTGCCCCCGGGGGGTTGGCCGGGGAGCTGTTTTTT. Translation: CAISAPGGLAGELFF.

CDR3 sequence (DNA): TGCGCCAGCAGCTTGGAGGGGGAGCGGCATGGCTACACCTTC. Translated: CASSLEGERHGYTF. V and J are TRBV5-1 and TRBJ1-2, with D perhaps TRBD1 (6 bases). V lost 0 bases, J lost 6 bases, and 12 bases lay in between. The V gene's germline CDR1 is SGHRS and CDR2 YFSETQ. This CDR3 is 14 amino acids long.

The V gene is TRBV6-5, the J gene TRBJ2-7, with 11 bases identical to TRBD1. V shed 7 bases and J 4 bases; nucleotides not matched to a gene: 9. There are 15 residues in the CDR3. The germline CDR1 and CDR2 sequences are MNHEY and SVGAGI. The CDR3 nucleotides are TGTGCCAGCAAAGGCCGGGGGACAGGGGGGTACGAGCAGTACTTC. The encoded protein is CASKGRGTGGYEQYF.

The chain carries TRBV7-2 and TRBJ2-3, with 8 bases identical to TRBD2. From germline, CDR1 is SGHTA and CDR2 FQGNSA. CDR3 length: 15 amino acids. V dropped 4 bases and J dropped 3; count of bases not matched to a gene: 6. As DNA, the CDR3 is TGTGCCAGCAGCTCCATAGCGGGAAGGACAGATACGCAGTATTTT. Translating it yields CASSSIAGRTDTQYF.

The chain couples TRBV4-3 to TRBJ1-3; D unresolved. CDR1 and CDR2 from the germline V gene are LGHNA and YSLEER. The CDR3 runs 15 residues. Trimming took 3 bases from V and 0 from J, leaving 9 bases between them. CDR3 sequence reads: CASSHSAVSGNTIYF. In DNA, the CDR3 is TGCGCCAGCAGCCATTCGGCGGTCTCTGGAAACACCATATATTTT.

This chain uses TRBV27 with TRBJ2-1, with a tentative D call TRBD2 (6 bases). V shed 7 bases and J shed 2 bases, with 18 bases lying between them. Germline-derived CDR1 and CDR2 are MNHEY and SMNVEV (reference sequence). The CDR3 has 16 amino acids. CDR3 in DNA: TGTGCCAGCACACTACTCGGGGGTGGAGCCTACAATGAGCAGTTCTTC. Protein sequence: CASTLLGGGAYNEQFF.

This clone occurred once. DNA of the CDR3: TGCGCCAGCAGCCAAAGGGACATGATTAATGAAAAACTGTTTTTT. Residues: CASSQRDMINEKLFF. The chain recombines TRBV4-3 with TRBJ1-4, with TRBD1 as a possible D gene (6 bases). CDR1 is LGHNA, CDR2 YSLEER, per germline. This CDR3 comprises 15 residues. The V and J ends lost 2 bases and 4 bases respectively, with 11 bases between them.

This rearrangement joins TRBV28 to TRBJ1-5, with TRBD1 identical over 10 bases. CDR1 and CDR2 (germline): MDHEN, SYDVKM. Trimming took 5 bases from V and 5 from J; bases not matched to a gene: 6. The CDR3 is 15 residues long. For the CDR3, the DNA is TGTGCCAGCAGTCCGGACAGGGGGGACCATCAGCCCCAGCATTTT. As protein: CASSPDRGDHQPQHF. Looking up the rest from reference TRBV28 and TRBJ1-5 gives the full variable domain: DVKVTQSSRYLVKRTGEKVFLECVQDMDHENMFWYRQDPGLGLRLIYFSYDVKMKEKGDIPEGYSVSREKKERFSLILESASTNQTSMYLCASSPDRGDHQPQHFGDGTRLSIL.

The V and J genes are TRBV29-1 and TRBJ2-5; D is ambiguous. The CDR3 runs 11 residues. Germline CDR1 SQVTM, CDR2 ANQGSEA. Trimming cost V 3 bases and J 7 bases, with 9 bases left between them. CDR3 coding DNA: TGCAGCGTTGAGCAGAAGCGGACCCAGTACTTC. It translates to CSVEQKRTQYF.

The rearrangement links TRBV6-5 to TRBJ2-1; TRBD2 agrees at 8 bases. With V trimmed by 6 bases and J by 6 bases, 4 bases remained unmatched. CDR1 is MNHEY, CDR2 SVGAGI, per germline. The CDR3 totals 13 residues. The CDR3 here is CASRQSGGNEQFF. CDR3 nucleotide sequence: TGTGCCAGCAGACAAAGCGGGGGCAATGAGCAGTTCTTC.

This chain joins TRBV27 and TRBJ1-1; D is unclear. V gave up 3 bases and J gave up 4 bases, with 12 bases separating them. CDR3 length: 14 amino acids. Germline CDR1 MNHEY, CDR2 SMNVEV (reference sequence). The chain's CDR3 is CASSFRLRGTEAFF. As DNA, the CDR3 is TGTGCCAGCAGTTTCAGGCTTCGGGGCACTGAAGCTTTCTTT.

This clone was seen just once. The rearrangement uses TRBV18 and TRBJ2-3, with D perhaps matching TRBD2 (5 bases). Germline values: CDR1 KGHSH, CDR2 LQKENI. This CDR3 is 13 amino acids long. Between the trimmed V and J ends, which lost 5 bases and 3 bases, there was a span of 9 bases. CDR3 sequence reads: CASSELGTDTQYF. The CDR3 region has the DNA TGTGCCAGCTCAGAACTAGGAACAGATACGCAGTATTTT.

This clone was picked up a small number of times. The genes are TRBV5-1 and TRBJ1-1, with a possible D match to TRBD1 (5 bases). The CDR3 loop spans 15 amino acids. Deletions cut 4 bases from V and 0 bases from J, with 13 bases between. CDR1 is SGHRS, CDR2 YFSETQ, per germline. The CDR3, as DNA: TGCGCCAGCAGCATACAGGTTTCCATGAACACTGAAGCTTTCTTT. It specifies CASSIQVSMNTEAFF.

The chain employs TRBV28 and TRBJ1-1; unclear D gene. The V end was cut by 2 bases, the J end by 3 bases, with 10 bases between. Germline CDR1 reads MDHEN; CDR2 reads SYDVKM. The CDR3 covers 14 residues. CDR3 sequence (DNA): TGTGCCAGCAGTTTAGCGTCGGTGGACACTGAAGCTTTCTTT. This encodes CASSLASVDTEAFF.

The chain couples TRBV3-1 (or the pseudogene TRBV3-2) to TRBJ2-2, with D tentatively TRBD2 (6 bases). V was pared by 4 bases and J by 5 bases, with 11 bases between. This CDR3 is 14 amino acids long. Germline CDR1 and CDR2: LGHDT and YNNKEL (reference sequence). The CDR3 sequence is CASSLAGHTGELFF. DNA for the CDR3: TGTGCCAGCAGCCTCGCGGGGCATACCGGGGAGCTGTTTTTT.

This chain uses TRBV10-1 with TRBJ1-5; tentatively, D is TRBD1 (6 bases). Germline V gene lookup returns CDR1 WNHNN and CDR2 SYGVQD (reference sequence). V shed 3 bases and J shed 6 bases, with 15 bases lying between them. The CDR3 sequence is 15 residues long. CDR3 protein: CASSESGVVTQPQHF. The DNA of the CDR3 is TGCGCCAGCAGTGAATCAGGGGTTGTCACTCAGCCCCAGCATTTT.

The chain carries TRBV29-1 and TRBJ1-2; TRBD1 matches at 9 bases. Germline CDR1 is SQVTM and CDR2 is ANQGSEA. The V segment lost 5 bases and the J segment 6 bases; nucleotides outside the gene matches: 10. The CDR3 runs to 14 residues. The CDR3 reads CSVLGTGYINGYTF. The CDR3 DNA is TGCAGCGTTTTAGGGACAGGGTATATCAATGGCTACACCTTC.

The chain has TRBV5-5 and TRBJ1-4; 9 bases fit TRBD1. This CDR3 region has 15 residues. Germline trimming cut 4 bases from V and 0 bases from J; bases unmatched to any gene: 1. Germline V lookup: CDR1 SGHKS, CDR2 YYEKEE (reference sequence). The CDR3 sequence: CASSRTGATNEKLFF. The DNA for the CDR3 is TGTGCCAGCAGCCGGACAGGGGCAACTAATGAAAAACTGTTTTTT.

The chain employs TRBV3-1 (or the pseudogene TRBV3-2) and TRBJ2-5; the match to TRBD1 covers 9 bases. This CDR3 has 11 residues. V lost 1 base and J lost 13; bases outside the gene matches: 1. Germline CDR1 is LGHDT and CDR2 is YNNKEL (reference sequence). CDR3 sequence reads: CASSQGQGGYF. CDR3 in DNA: TGTGCCAGCAGCCAAGGACAGGGGGGGTACTTC.

The chain carries TRBV25-1 and TRBJ1-4; D remains ambiguous. The CDR3 spans 15 residues. From germline, CDR1 is MGHDK and CDR2 SYGVNS. V was pared by 5 bases and J by 6 bases, with 16 bases between. Written as DNA, the CDR3 is TGTGCCAGCAGTCCGCTGGGTGGAGTGGATGAAAAACTGTTTTTT. Its translation is CASSPLGGVDEKLFF.

The V and J genes are TRBV9 and TRBJ1-2; D is perhaps TRBD1 (5 bases). The length of the CDR3 is 13 residues. Trimming left V 0 bases short and J 4 bases short, with 7 bases between. CDR1 SGDLS and CDR2 YYNGEE come from the germline V gene. The CDR3 region has the DNA TGTGCCAGCAGCGTAGCCGACAGCTATGGCTACACCTTC. This gives the protein CASSVADSYGYTF.

The chain is built from TRBV5-1 and TRBJ2-7; 12 bases fit TRBD2. Germline V gene lookup returns CDR1 SGHRS and CDR2 YFSETQ. V shed 5 bases, J shed 4 bases, and the junction held 4 bases outside the gene matches. The CDR3 consists of 14 residues. The CDR3 region is CASRGLAGRYEQYF. For the CDR3, the DNA is TGCGCCAGCAGAGGACTAGCGGGAAGGTACGAGCAGTACTTC.

This rearrangement joins TRBV7-2 to TRBJ1-2, with D hard to call. The CDR3 contains 14 residues. Germline assignment: CDR1 SGHTA and CDR2 FQGNSA. The ends were cut back, 5 bases at V and 0 bases at J, with 10 bases in the middle. The CDR3 bases are TGTGCCAGCAGCCCCGGGAAAGCTAACTATGGCTACACCTTC. Amino acids: CASSPGKANYGYTF.

The J gene is TRBJ1-2, the V gene TRBV14; D unresolved. This CDR3 comprises 13 residues. Trimming pared 0 bases from V and 4 bases from J, leaving 6 bases between. CDR1 SGHDN and CDR2 FVKESK come from the germline V gene. CDR3 in DNA: TGTGCCAGCAGCCAAGAATGGAGCTATGGCTACACCTTC. Amino acid sequence: CASSQEWSYGYTF.

For the CDR3, the DNA is TGCGCCAGCAGAGTGAGTCAGAACACTGAAGCTTTCTTT. Residues: CASRVSQNTEAFF. J is TRBJ1-1 and V is TRBV5-1; D is undetermined. Per germline, CDR1 SGHRS and CDR2 YFSETQ. This CDR3 contains 13 residues. Trimming removed 5 bases at V and 1 base at J, with 9 bases between.

The rearrangement uses TRBV12-3 or TRBV12-4 and TRBJ1-2, with a tentative D call TRBD1 (5 bases). The V and J ends lost 5 bases and 8 bases respectively, with 15 bases between them. CDR3 length: 13 amino acids. The chain's CDR3 is CASSPGPGGGYTF. The CDR3 bases are TGTGCCAGCAGTCCCGGACCGGGGGGAGGCTACACCTTC.